One sample yielded the 2 T cell receptor beta chains listed below, sequenced in a study of T-cell memory formation after mild COVID-19. TCRdb called the 5' RACE reads again in MiXCR, with one record for every CDR3 protein. Here the sample spans roughly 300,000 distinct CDR3 sequences, 7.5% to 9.5% being singletons. Sequencing used PBMCs or a T cell subset sorted from them (not recorded which). These receptors came from a man aged 18 to 30 who had mild COVID-19 (a few samples of this study predate the infection). Cell type and time point are not known.

This chain joins TRBV29-1 and TRBJ1-1; D possibly corresponds to TRBD1 (6 bases). CDR1 is SQVTM, CDR2 ANQGSEA, per germline. The ends were cut back, 4 bases at V and 10 bases at J, with 13 bases in the middle. The CDR3 covers 11 residues. The CDR3 is CSVGEDRRAFF. In nucleotides, the CDR3 is TGCAGCGTTGGGGAGGACAGAAGAGCTTTCTTT.

This sequence joins TRBV29-1 and TRBJ2-5; 10 bases are a match to TRBD2. Germline trimming cut 4 bases from V and 5 bases from J; bases unmatched to any gene: 7. Germline V gene sequence: CDR1 SQVTM, CDR2 ANQGSEA. The CDR3 covers 14 residues. This CDR3 is CSVVVAGGGETQYF. CDR3 nucleotide sequence: TGCAGCGTTGTAGTAGCGGGGGGTGGCGAGACCCAGTACTTC.